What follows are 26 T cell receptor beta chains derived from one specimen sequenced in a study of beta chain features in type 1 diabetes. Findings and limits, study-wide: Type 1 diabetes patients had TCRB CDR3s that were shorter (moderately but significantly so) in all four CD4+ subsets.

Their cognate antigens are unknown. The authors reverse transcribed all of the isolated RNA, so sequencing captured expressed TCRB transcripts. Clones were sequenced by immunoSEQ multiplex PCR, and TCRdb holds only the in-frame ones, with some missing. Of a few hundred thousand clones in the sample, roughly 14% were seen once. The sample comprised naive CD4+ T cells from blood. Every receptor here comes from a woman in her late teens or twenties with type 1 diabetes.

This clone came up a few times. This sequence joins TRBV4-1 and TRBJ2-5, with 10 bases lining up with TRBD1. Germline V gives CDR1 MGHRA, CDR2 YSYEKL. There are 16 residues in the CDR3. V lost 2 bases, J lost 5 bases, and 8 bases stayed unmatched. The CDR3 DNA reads TGCGCCAGCAGCCAACAGGGACAGGGGAGGAGGGAGACCCAGTACTTC. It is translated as CASSQQGQGRRETQYF.

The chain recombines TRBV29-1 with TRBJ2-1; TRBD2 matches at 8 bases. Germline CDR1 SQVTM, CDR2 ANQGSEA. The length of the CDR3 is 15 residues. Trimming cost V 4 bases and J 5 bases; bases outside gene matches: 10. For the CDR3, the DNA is TGCAGCGTTGTTGGGAACGGGAGGGCACACAATGAGCAGTTCTTC. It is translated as CSVVGNGRAHNEQFF.

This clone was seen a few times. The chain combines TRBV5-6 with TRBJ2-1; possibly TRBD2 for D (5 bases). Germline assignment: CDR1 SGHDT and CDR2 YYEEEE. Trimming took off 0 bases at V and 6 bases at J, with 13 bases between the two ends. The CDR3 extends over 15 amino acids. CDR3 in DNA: TGTGCCAGCAGCTTGGCCGGCGCGGGCATCAATGAGCAGTTCTTC. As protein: CASSLAGAGINEQFF.

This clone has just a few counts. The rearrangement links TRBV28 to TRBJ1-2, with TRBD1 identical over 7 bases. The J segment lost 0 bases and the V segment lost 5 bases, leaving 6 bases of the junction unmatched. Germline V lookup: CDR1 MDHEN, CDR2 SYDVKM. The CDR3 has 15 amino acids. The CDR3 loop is CASSGRQGANYGYTF. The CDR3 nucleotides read TGTGCCAGCAGTGGGCGACAGGGCGCTAACTATGGCTACACCTTC.

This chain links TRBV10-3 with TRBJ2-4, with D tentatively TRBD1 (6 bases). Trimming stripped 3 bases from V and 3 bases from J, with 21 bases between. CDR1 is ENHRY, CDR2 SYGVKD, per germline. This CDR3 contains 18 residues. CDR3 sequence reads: CAISDPLKQGSDKNIQYF. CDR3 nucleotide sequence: TGTGCCATCAGTGACCCACTTAAACAGGGATCGGACAAAAACATTCAGTACTTC.

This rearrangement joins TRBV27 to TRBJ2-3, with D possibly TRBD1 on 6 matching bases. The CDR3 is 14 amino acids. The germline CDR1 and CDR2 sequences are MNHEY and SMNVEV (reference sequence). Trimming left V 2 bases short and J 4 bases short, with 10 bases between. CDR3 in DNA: TGTGCCAGCAGTTTAGGACAGATCCCAGATACGCAGTATTTT. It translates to CASSLGQIPDTQYF.

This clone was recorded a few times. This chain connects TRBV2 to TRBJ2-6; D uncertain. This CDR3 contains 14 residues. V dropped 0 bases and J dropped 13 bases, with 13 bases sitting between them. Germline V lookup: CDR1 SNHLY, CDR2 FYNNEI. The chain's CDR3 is CASSEALPPRVLTF. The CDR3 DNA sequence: TGTGCCAGCAGTGAAGCACTACCCCCGAGGGTCCTGACTTTC. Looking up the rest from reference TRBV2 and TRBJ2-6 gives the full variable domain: EPEVTQTPSHQVTQMGQEVILRCVPISNHLYFYWYRQILGQKVEFLVSFYNNEISEKSEIFDDQFSVERPDGSNFTLKIRSTKLEDSAMYFCASSEALPPRVLTFGAGSRLTVL.

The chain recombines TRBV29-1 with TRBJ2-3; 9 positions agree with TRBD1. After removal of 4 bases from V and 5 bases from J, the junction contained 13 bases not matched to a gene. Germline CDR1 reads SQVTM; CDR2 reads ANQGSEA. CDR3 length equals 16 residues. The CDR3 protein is CSVVNFGTGSVDTQYF. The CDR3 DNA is TGCAGCGTTGTTAATTTCGGGACAGGGAGTGTAGATACGCAGTATTTT.

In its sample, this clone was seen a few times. CDR3 residues: CASSQASPGLTSGTGELFF. CDR3 coding DNA: TGCGCCAGCAGCCAAGCTTCGCCGGGACTCACGTCGGGCACCGGGGAGCTGTTTTTT. The V call is TRBV4-3, the J call TRBJ2-2; a possible D gene is TRBD2 (6 bases). V was cut by 1 base and J by 4 bases, with 22 bases left in between. Looked up from germline, CDR1 is LGHNA and CDR2 is YSLEER. The length of the CDR3 is 19 residues.

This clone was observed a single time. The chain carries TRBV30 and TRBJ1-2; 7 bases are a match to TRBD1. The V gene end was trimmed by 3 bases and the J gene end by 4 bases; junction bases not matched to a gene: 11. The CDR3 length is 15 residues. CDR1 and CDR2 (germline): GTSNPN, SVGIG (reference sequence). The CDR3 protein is CAWRTPGQWAYGYTF. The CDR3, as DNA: TGTGCCTGGAGGACCCCGGGACAGTGGGCCTATGGCTACACCTTC.

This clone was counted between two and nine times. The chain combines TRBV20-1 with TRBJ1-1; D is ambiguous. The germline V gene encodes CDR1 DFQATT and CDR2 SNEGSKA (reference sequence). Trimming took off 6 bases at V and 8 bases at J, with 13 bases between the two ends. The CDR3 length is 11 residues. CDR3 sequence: CSASRTGEAFF. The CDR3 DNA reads TGCAGTGCCAGCCGGACGGGAGAAGCTTTCTTT.

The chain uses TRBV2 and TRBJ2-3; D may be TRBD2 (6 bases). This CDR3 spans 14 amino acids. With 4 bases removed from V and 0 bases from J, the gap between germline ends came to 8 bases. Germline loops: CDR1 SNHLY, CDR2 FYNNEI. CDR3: CASSGGISTDTQYF. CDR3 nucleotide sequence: TGTGCCAGCAGTGGCGGGATTAGCACAGATACGCAGTATTTT.

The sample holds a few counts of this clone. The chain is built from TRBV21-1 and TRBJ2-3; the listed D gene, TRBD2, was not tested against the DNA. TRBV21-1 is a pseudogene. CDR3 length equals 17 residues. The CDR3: CASSARTSGRVADTQYF. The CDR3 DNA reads TGTGCCAGCAGCGCTCGGACTAGCGGAAGGGTTGCAGATACGCAGTATTTT.

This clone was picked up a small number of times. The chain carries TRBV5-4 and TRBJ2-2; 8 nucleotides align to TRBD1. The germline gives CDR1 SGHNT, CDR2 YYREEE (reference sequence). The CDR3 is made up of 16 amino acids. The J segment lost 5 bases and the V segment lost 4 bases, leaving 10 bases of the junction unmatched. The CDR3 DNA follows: TGTGCCAGCAGCCCCTCCAGGGGGCTGAGAACCGGGGAGCTGTTTTTT. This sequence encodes CASSPSRGLRTGELFF.

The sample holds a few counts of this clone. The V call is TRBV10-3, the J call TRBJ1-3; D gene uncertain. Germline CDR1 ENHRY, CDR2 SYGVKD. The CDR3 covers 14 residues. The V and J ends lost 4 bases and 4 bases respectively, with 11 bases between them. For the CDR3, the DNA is TGTGCCATCAGTGCTACAGCTCAAGGAAACACCATATATTTT. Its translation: CAISATAQGNTIYF.

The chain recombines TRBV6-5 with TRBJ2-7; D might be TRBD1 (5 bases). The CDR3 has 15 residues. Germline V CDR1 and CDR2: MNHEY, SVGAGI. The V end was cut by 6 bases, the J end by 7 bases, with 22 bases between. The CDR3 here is CASSLVAGLMGEQYF. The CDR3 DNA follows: TGTGCCAGCAGCCTCGTGGCAGGGCTTATGGGGGAGCAGTACTTC.

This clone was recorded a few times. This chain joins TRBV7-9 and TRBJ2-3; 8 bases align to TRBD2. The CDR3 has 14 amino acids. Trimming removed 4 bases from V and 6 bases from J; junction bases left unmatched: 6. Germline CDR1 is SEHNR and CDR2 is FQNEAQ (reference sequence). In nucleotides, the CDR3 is TGTGCCAGCAGCTCCCAGCCGGGAGGGGATACGCAGTATTTT. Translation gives CASSSQPGGDTQYF.

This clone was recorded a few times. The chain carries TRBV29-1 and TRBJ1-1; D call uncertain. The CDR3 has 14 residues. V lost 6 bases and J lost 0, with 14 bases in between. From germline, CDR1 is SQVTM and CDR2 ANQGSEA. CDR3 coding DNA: TGCAGCGTCCTCCTTAGCGCCATGAACACTGAAGCTTTCTTT. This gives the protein CSVLLSAMNTEAFF.

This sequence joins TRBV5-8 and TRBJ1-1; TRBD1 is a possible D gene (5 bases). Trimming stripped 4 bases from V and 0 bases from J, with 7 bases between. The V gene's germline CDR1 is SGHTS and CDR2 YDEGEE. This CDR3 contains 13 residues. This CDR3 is CASSRGMNTEAFF. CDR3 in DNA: TGTGCCAGCAGCAGGGGCATGAACACTGAAGCTTTCTTT.

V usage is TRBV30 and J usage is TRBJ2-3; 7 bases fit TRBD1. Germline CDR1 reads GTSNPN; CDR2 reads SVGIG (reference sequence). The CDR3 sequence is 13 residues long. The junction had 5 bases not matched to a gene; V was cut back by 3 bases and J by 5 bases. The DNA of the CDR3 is TGTGCCTGGAGGCCCGACAGGGAAGATACGCAGTATTTT. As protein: CAWRPDREDTQYF.

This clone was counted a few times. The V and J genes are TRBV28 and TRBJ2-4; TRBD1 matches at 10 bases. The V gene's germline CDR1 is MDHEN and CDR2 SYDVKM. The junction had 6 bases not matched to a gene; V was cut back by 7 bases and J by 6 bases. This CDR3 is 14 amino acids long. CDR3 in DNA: TGTGCCAGCACTTCGCGGGACAGGGGAAACATTCAGTACTTC. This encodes CASTSRDRGNIQYF. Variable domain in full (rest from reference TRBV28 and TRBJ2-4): DVKVTQSSRYLVKRTGEKVFLECVQDMDHENMFWYRQDPGLGLRLIYFSYDVKMKEKGDIPEGYSVSREKKERFSLILESASTNQTSMYLCASTSRDRGNIQYFGAGTRLSVL.

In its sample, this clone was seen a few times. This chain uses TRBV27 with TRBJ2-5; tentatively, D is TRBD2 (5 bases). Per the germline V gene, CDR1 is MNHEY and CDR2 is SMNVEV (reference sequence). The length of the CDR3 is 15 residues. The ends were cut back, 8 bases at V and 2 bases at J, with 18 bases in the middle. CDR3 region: CASPTSTGGQETQYF. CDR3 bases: TGTGCCAGCCCTACCTCAACCGGCGGGCAAGAGACCCAGTACTTC.

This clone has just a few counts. The CDR3 coding sequence is TGCGCCAGCAGCTTGGGTGGCAGGTGGACAGATACGCAGTATTTT. Translated: CASSLGGRWTDTQYF. J is TRBJ2-3 and V is TRBV5-1; no clear D gene. Germline V gives CDR1 SGHRS, CDR2 YFSETQ. Trimming removed 0 bases from V and 3 bases from J, with 11 bases in between. The CDR3 has 15 residues.

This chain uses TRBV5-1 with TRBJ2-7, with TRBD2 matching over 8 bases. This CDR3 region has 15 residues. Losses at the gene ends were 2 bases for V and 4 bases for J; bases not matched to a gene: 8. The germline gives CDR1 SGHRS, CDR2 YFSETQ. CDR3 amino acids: CASSLSVVAGYEQYF. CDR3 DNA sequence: TGCGCCAGCAGCTTATCCGTGGTAGCGGGATACGAGCAGTACTTC.

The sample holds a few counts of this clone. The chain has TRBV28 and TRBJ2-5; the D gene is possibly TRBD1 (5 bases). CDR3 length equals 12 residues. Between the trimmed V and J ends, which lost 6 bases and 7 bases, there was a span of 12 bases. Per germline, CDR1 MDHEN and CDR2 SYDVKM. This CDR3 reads CASRGPAWTQYF. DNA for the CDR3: TGTGCCAGCAGGGGGCCTGCGTGGACCCAGTACTTC.

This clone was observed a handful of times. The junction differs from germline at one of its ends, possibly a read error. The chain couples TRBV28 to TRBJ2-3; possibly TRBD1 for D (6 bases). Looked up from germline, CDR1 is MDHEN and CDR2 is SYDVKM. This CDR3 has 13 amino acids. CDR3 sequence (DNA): TGTGCCAGCAGTCCCCGACGGGCCCAGGGACACCTTTTT. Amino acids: CASSPRRAQGHLF.